Presented here are 29 T cell receptor beta chains from one specimen sequenced in a study of spatial heterogeneity in lung cancer. TCRdb reprocessed the 5' RACE reads with MiXCR, giving one entry per CDR3 protein. In the table there are tens of thousands of distinct CDR3 sequences, around 5.8% of which are singletons. As to time point: sample taken at primary tumor resection. Unsorted whole RNA of tumor, nontumor lung or frozen PBMC was sequenced. This specimen consisted of PBMCs, obtained at surgery. Receptors originate from a male donor with early-stage non-small cell lung cancer.

This clonotype has only a few counts. The chain combines TRBV6-5 with TRBJ2-3; D may be TRBD2 (5 bases). The CDR3 sequence is 16 residues long. Germline V lookup: CDR1 MNHEY, CDR2 SVGAGI. V lost 6 bases, J lost 0 bases, and 16 bases lay in between. The CDR3 here is CASRRGLSTSTDTQYF. The CDR3 DNA sequence: TGTGCCAGCAGACGCGGACTCTCTACTAGCACAGATACGCAGTATTTT.

In its sample, this clonotype was seen many times. This sequence joins TRBV12-3 or TRBV12-4 and TRBJ2-2, with 10 bases that match TRBD1. This CDR3 spans 16 amino acids. Trimming removed 5 bases from V and 4 bases from J; junction bases left unmatched: 7. The DNA of the CDR3 is TGTGCCAGCAGTAAGACAGGGGGCGCGGGCACCGGGGAGCTGTTTTTT. This sequence encodes CASSKTGGAGTGELFF.

This clonotype was counted many times. The J gene is TRBJ1-3, the V gene TRBV4-2; no clear D. Germline lookup yields CDR1 LGHNA and CDR2 YNFKEQ. Trimming pared 0 bases from V and 9 bases from J, leaving 9 bases between. The length of the CDR3 is 13 residues. CDR3 coding DNA: TGTGCCAGCAGCCAAGATGAGCGGTCCACCATATATTTT. Protein product: CASSQDERSTIYF.

This clonotype was detected only once. The V call is TRBV7-9, the J call TRBJ2-1; TRBD2 might be the D (7 bases). Germline CDR1 SEHNR, CDR2 FQNEAQ (reference sequence). Trimming stripped 2 bases from V and 10 bases from J, with 15 bases between. The CDR3 length is 14 residues. CDR3 DNA: TGTGCCAGCAGCTTAAGTTTGGGGGGGCAGGAGCAGTTCTTC. Translation: CASSLSLGGQEQFF.

This clonotype has at least ten counts. This chain links TRBV18 with TRBJ1-1; unclear D gene. CDR1 and CDR2 from the germline V gene are KGHSH and LQKENI. The CDR3 is made up of 12 amino acids. Between the trimmed V and J ends, which lost 1 base and 10 bases, there was a span of 10 bases. In DNA, the CDR3 is TGTGCCAGCTCACCACGAGAGGGAGGAGCTTTCTTT. Residues: CASSPREGGAFF.

Details on this clonotype: Germline is not matched at one junction end, which may reflect a read error. This sequence joins TRBV27 and TRBJ2-3, with D possibly TRBD2 on 5 matching bases. Germline CDR1 MNHEY, CDR2 SMNVEV (reference sequence). The CDR3 has 13 amino acids. The CDR3 is CASSYASRDTQYF. Written as DNA, the CDR3 is TGTGCCAGCAGCTACGCTAGCAGAGATACGCAGTATTTT.

V is TRBV7-2 and J is TRBJ1-1, with no clear D. Germline V CDR1 and CDR2: SGHTA, FQGNSA. Deletions cut 0 bases from V and 6 bases from J, with 8 bases between. This CDR3 is built from 13 residues. The CDR3 DNA reads as TGTGCCAGCAGCTTAGCGGGTAGGTCTGAAGCTTTCTTT. It is translated as CASSLAGRSEAFF. The variable domain in full, completed from reference TRBV7-2 and TRBJ1-1, reads GAGVSQSPSNKVTEKGKDVELRCDPISGHTALYWYRQSLGQGLEFLIYFQGNSAPDKSGLPSDRFSAERTGGSVSTLTIQRTQQEDSAVYLCASSLAGRSEAFFGQGTRLTVV.

V gene TRBV5-1 combines with J gene TRBJ2-1; 9 nucleotides match TRBD2. Per the germline V gene, CDR1 is SGHRS and CDR2 is YFSETQ. The CDR3 extends over 16 amino acids. V lost 4 bases to trimming and J lost 8 bases; unmatched junction nucleotides: 13. DNA for the CDR3: TGCGCCAGCAGCACTCTGGGCGCGGGGGGGCCTGATGAGCAGTTCTTC. Translating gives CASSTLGAGGPDEQFF.

This clonotype showed up just a few times. The chain couples TRBV7-2 to TRBJ2-2, with 11 bases lining up with TRBD2. Unmatched junction bases numbered 12, after V lost 5 bases and J lost 7 bases. CDR3 length: 17 amino acids. Germline V gene sequence: CDR1 SGHTA, CDR2 FQGNSA. The CDR3 region has the DNA TGTGCCAGCAGCCTACTGGCTAGCGGGGGGCGGTACGGGGAGCTGTTTTTT. It specifies CASSLLASGGRYGELFF. The whole variable domain, filled in from reference TRBV7-2 and TRBJ2-2, reads GAGVSQSPSNKVTEKGKDVELRCDPISGHTALYWYRQSLGQGLEFLIYFQGNSAPDKSGLPSDRFSAERTGGSVSTLTIQRTQQEDSAVYLCASSLLASGGRYGELFFGEGSRLTVL.

This clonotype was picked up a small number of times. This sequence joins TRBV4-2 and TRBJ1-5; D not resolved. V lost 0 bases and J 3 bases, leaving 9 bases between the germline ends. Per the germline V gene, CDR1 is LGHNA and CDR2 is YNFKEQ. CDR3 length: 15 amino acids. The CDR3 here is CASSQEFGDNQPQHF. The CDR3 DNA follows: TGTGCCAGCAGCCAAGAATTTGGGGACAATCAGCCCCAGCATTTT.

This clonotype was found many times. The chain combines TRBV20-1 with TRBJ2-5; 12 nucleotides align to TRBD1. The CDR3 is made up of 15 amino acids. Looked up from germline, CDR1 is DFQATT and CDR2 is SNEGSKA (reference sequence). Germline trimming cut 3 bases from V and 7 bases from J; bases unmatched to any gene: 9. In nucleotides, the CDR3 is TGCAGTGCTAGCTCATCGGGACAGGGGGCGCGGACCCAGTACTTC. Protein product: CSASSSGQGARTQYF.

This clonotype was seen a few times. The CDR3 region is CASSPPVGGDNEQFF. CDR3 nucleotide sequence: TGTGCCAGCTCACCTCCGGTCGGGGGGGACAATGAGCAGTTCTTC. The chain joins TRBV18 to TRBJ2-1, with TRBD2 matching over 8 bases. The CDR3 is 15 amino acids. The germline V gene has CDR1 KGHSH and CDR2 LQKENI. The junction had 6 bases not matched to a gene; V was cut back by 3 bases and J by 5 bases.

This clonotype was seen ten or more times. The rearrangement joins TRBV29-1 to TRBJ2-7; TRBD1 matches 7 bases. This CDR3 contains 11 residues. J was trimmed by 6 bases and V by 7 bases; bases with no gene match: 6. Germline assignment: CDR1 SQVTM and CDR2 ANQGSEA. Written as DNA, the CDR3 is TGCAGCGCACAGGGGCACGGCGAGCAGTACTTC. It specifies CSAQGHGEQYF.

The rearrangement uses TRBV4-1 and TRBJ2-1; D unresolved. The CDR3 totals 16 residues. CDR1 and CDR2 (germline): MGHRA, YSYEKL. Deletions cut 3 bases from V and 4 bases from J, with 16 bases between. CDR3 sequence reads: CASSQRLALPYNEQFF. For the CDR3, the DNA is TGCGCCAGCAGCCAGCGTTTGGCATTGCCTTACAATGAGCAGTTCTTC.

This clonotype was counted ten times or more. V is TRBV10-3 and J is TRBJ2-2, with no clear D. Germline CDR1 ENHRY, CDR2 SYGVKD. The V gene lost 6 bases and the J gene lost 1 base, with 6 bases spanning the gap. This CDR3 comprises 13 residues. The CDR3 region is CAISAGNTGELFF. DNA for the CDR3: TGTGCCATCAGCGCAGGGAACACCGGGGAGCTGTTTTTT.

This clonotype was seen repeatedly, ten times or more. V is TRBV29-1 and J is TRBJ2-7; possible D gene TRBD2, 5 bases. Germline CDR1 SQVTM, CDR2 ANQGSEA. This CDR3 has 14 residues. Between the trimmed V and J ends, which lost 3 bases and 2 bases, there was a span of 14 bases. The CDR3: CSVDGDSGTYEQYF. CDR3 nucleotides: TGCAGCGTTGATGGAGATTCGGGAACCTACGAGCAGTACTTC.

Comment on this clonotype: Possible read error: a much larger clone is one base away. The chain recombines TRBV6-6 with TRBJ1-1; maybe TRBD1 (5 bases). Looked up from germline, CDR1 is MNHNY and CDR2 is SVGAGI (reference sequence). The CDR3 runs 13 residues. V lost 9 bases and J 0 bases, leaving 11 bases between the germline ends. CDR3 DNA sequence: TGTGCCAGAAGCCCGACAGTGAACACTGAAGCTTTCTTT. This encodes CARSPTVNTEAFF.

By share, this clonotype counts as medium-sized. The chain joins TRBV20-1 to TRBJ1-3, with D maybe TRBD1 (5 bases). CDR3 length: 12 residues. CDR1 and CDR2 (germline): DFQATT, SNEGSKA (reference sequence). Between the trimmed V and J ends, which lost 8 bases and 4 bases, there was a span of 12 bases. The CDR3 loop reads CSPQGPGNTIYF. The CDR3 DNA is TGCAGTCCTCAGGGACCCGGAAACACCATATATTTT.

The sample holds many counts of this clonotype. The chain carries TRBV6-5 and TRBJ1-1, with 8 bases matching TRBD1. Trimming took 2 bases from V and 11 from J; bases not matched to a gene: 16. Looked up from germline, CDR1 is MNHEY and CDR2 is SVGAGI. The CDR3 is 16 residues long. CDR3 sequence (DNA): TGTGCCAGCAGTTACACCCAAGACAGGGGATTGGGTGGTGCTTTCTTT. Its protein is CASSYTQDRGLGGAFF.

This clonotype showed up many times. V is TRBV7-2 and J is TRBJ2-3; tentative D call: TRBD2 (5 bases). Trimming cost V 1 base and J 5 bases, with 7 bases left between them. The CDR3 runs to 13 residues. Germline V gene data show CDR1 as SGHTA and CDR2 as FQGNSA. In DNA form, the CDR3 reads TGTGCCAGCAGCTTAGGGGGAGAAGATACGCAGTATTTT. It is translated as CASSLGGEDTQYF.

This clonotype was counted at least ten times. Written as DNA, the CDR3 is TGTGCCAGCAGCCAAGAATCGGCAGTTTTCAATGAGCAGTTCTTC. Its translation is CASSQESAVFNEQFF. The V and J genes are TRBV4-2 and TRBJ2-1; D is unresolved. Germline CDR1 reads LGHNA; CDR2 reads YNFKEQ. CDR3 size: 15 residues. Between the trimmed V and J ends, which lost 0 bases and 6 bases, there was a span of 12 bases.

This clonotype was recorded at least ten times. V is TRBV19 and J is TRBJ2-2; TRBD2 agrees at 7 bases. The CDR3 extends over 14 amino acids. Germline assignment: CDR1 LNHDA and CDR2 SQIVND (reference sequence). V shed 10 bases and J 4 bases; nucleotides not matched to a gene: 9. This CDR3 reads CATTGLFVTGELFF. The CDR3, as DNA: TGTGCCACCACGGGACTATTCGTCACCGGGGAGCTGTTTTTT.

At least ten counts were recorded for this clonotype. The V and J genes are TRBV20-1 and TRBJ1-2, with 8 bases lining up with TRBD1. The CDR3 has 14 residues. The V gene's germline CDR1 is DFQATT and CDR2 SNEGSKA (reference sequence). V was pared by 3 bases and J by 5 bases, with 8 bases of the junction left unmatched. The CDR3 is CSASSDRDGYGYTF. In nucleotides, the CDR3 is TGCAGTGCTAGTTCGGACAGGGATGGGTATGGCTACACCTTC.

Ten or more counts support this clonotype. V usage is TRBV6-6 and J usage is TRBJ1-5, with 7 bases lining up with TRBD1. Germline trimming cut 3 bases from V and 0 bases from J; bases unmatched to any gene: 14. The germline CDR1 and CDR2 sequences are MNHNY and SVGAGI (reference sequence). This CDR3 has 19 amino acids. The CDR3 region is CASSYLEGGGKFSNQPQHF. The CDR3 bases are TGTGCCAGCAGTTATTTAGAAGGAGGGGGCAAATTTAGCAATCAGCCCCAGCATTTT.

CDR3 sequence (DNA): TGTGCCAGCAGCCCCACCGGGACAGAGTATGGCTACACCTTC. It translates to CASSPTGTEYGYTF. The V and J genes are TRBV7-2 and TRBJ1-2; TRBD1 agrees at 7 bases. The CDR3 has 14 amino acids. Losses at the gene ends were 5 bases for V and 5 bases for J; bases not matched to a gene: 8. In germline, CDR1 is SGHTA, CDR2 FQGNSA.

This sequence joins TRBV12-5 and TRBJ1-1; D is perhaps TRBD1 (6 bases). Trimming shortened V by 0 bases and J by 1 base, and 9 bases separated the two germline ends. This CDR3 is 15 amino acids long. CDR1 LGHNT and CDR2 FRNRAP come from the germline V gene. CDR3 DNA sequence: TGTGCTAGTGGTTTGGTACAGGGTTGGAACACTGAAGCTTTCTTT. Amino acids: CASGLVQGWNTEAFF. Looking up the rest from reference TRBV12-5 and TRBJ1-1 gives the full variable domain: DARVTQTPRHKVTEMGQEVTMRCQPILGHNTVFWYRQTMMQGLELLAYFRNRAPLDDSGMPKDRFSAEMPDATLATLKIQPSEPRDSAVYFCASGLVQGWNTEAFFGQGTRLTVV.

This clonotype was found many times. The V gene is TRBV29-1, the J gene TRBJ2-7; D is unresolved. CDR3 length equals 12 residues. Trimming left V 0 bases short and J 4 bases short, with 7 bases between. Per germline, CDR1 SQVTM and CDR2 ANQGSEA. CDR3 sequence: CSVEDPLYEQYF. In DNA form, the CDR3 reads TGCAGCGTTGAAGATCCCTTATACGAGCAGTACTTC.

On this clonotype itself: This clone may be a read error of a much larger clone one base away. The rearrangement joins TRBV27 to TRBJ1-1; no clear D. The CDR3 has 12 amino acids. From germline, CDR1 is MNHEY and CDR2 SMNVEV (reference sequence). V was cut by 6 bases and J by 4 bases, with 9 bases left in between. The CDR3 region has the DNA TGTGCCAGCAGCACAAAGGGCACTGAAGCTTTCTTT. This sequence encodes CASSTKGTEAFF.

This clonotype was observed at least ten times. The V gene is TRBV15, the J gene TRBJ1-5, with a possible D match to TRBD1 (6 bases). Germline V gives CDR1 LNHNV, CDR2 YYDKDF (reference sequence). Trimming pared 0 bases from V and 0 bases from J, leaving 12 bases between. This CDR3 has 17 residues. The CDR3 sequence: CATSRDGTSYSNQPQHF. The DNA of the CDR3 is TGTGCCACCAGCAGAGATGGGACATCTTATAGCAATCAGCCCCAGCATTTT. Complete variable domain (other parts from reference TRBV15 and TRBJ1-5): DAMVIQNPRYQVTQFGKPVTLSCSQTLNHNVMYWYQQKSSQAPKLLFHYYDKDFNNEADTPDNFQSRRPNTSFCFLDIRSPGLGDTAMYLCATSRDGTSYSNQPQHFGDGTRLSIL.